This TCR beta chain was recovered during a study of beta chain features in type 1 diabetes. The authors sorted CD4+ naive, central memory, regulatory and stem cell-like memory cells via CD45RO/CCR7/CD25/CD127/CD95/CD27. This CDR3 region has 13 residues. V dropped 4 bases and J dropped 13; count of bases not matched to a gene: 5. CDR1 is MNHEY, CDR2 SVGAGI, per germline. There are a few counts of this clone. The antigen remains unidentified. Expressed TCRB transcripts were sequenced after all isolated RNA was converted to cDNA. Measured with immunoSEQ multiplex PCR; TCRdb has only the in-frame clones, and not every one. The profile covers 230,000 or so clones, with around 15% appearing a single time and 0.065% to 0.1% taken by the ten largest. Study results and caveats: Small HLA sub-analyses could not settle whether HLA shapes TCRB rearrangement. Type 1 diabetes patients had moderately but significantly shorter TCRB CDR3s in all four CD4+ subsets.

The TCR was taken from a man aged 30 to 39 with type 1 diabetes. Sequencing used naive CD4+ T cells from blood. The gene calls are TRBV6-5 and TRBJ2-1; TRBD2 matches at 12 bases. CDR3 coding DNA: TGTGCCAGCAGTTCCGGACTAGCGGGAATACAGTTCTTC. This gives the protein CASSSGLAGIQFF.